These 7 T cell receptor beta chains originate from one sample sequenced in a study of T-cell memory formation after mild COVID-19. Via MiXCR, TCRdb re-called the 5' RACE reads, giving one row per CDR3 protein. Here the sample spans 470,000 or so distinct CDR3 sequences, roughly 18% being singletons. Sample: PBMCs or a T cell subset sorted from them (not recorded which). These receptors originate from an adult woman who had mild COVID-19 (a few samples of this study predate the infection). Cell type and time point are not known.

This clonotype has only a few counts. The chain uses TRBV11-3 and TRBJ2-1, with TRBD2 matching 15 bases. There are 21 residues in the CDR3. Germline loops: CDR1 SGHNT, CDR2 YENEEA. After removal of 0 bases from V and 5 bases from J, the junction contained 14 bases not matched to a gene. CDR3 in amino acids: CASSLDPLPGLAGGGDNEQFF. The CDR3 DNA follows: TGTGCCAGCAGCTTAGACCCTCTTCCGGGACTAGCGGGAGGAGGAGACAATGAGCAGTTCTTC.

This clonotype occurred many times. CDR3 DNA sequence: TGTGCCAGCAGTGGAACGGGCGGGAGTCTTTACACCGGGGAGCTGTTTTTT. Residues: CASSGTGGSLYTGELFF. J is TRBJ2-2 and V is TRBV27, with 7 bases matching TRBD2. Per germline, CDR1 MNHEY and CDR2 SMNVEV (reference sequence). J lost 3 bases, V lost 5 bases, and 12 bases had no gene match. The CDR3 runs 17 residues.

This clonotype was found a few times. This rearrangement joins TRBV5-6 to TRBJ1-1; D unclear. CDR3 size: 12 residues. Germline CDR1 and CDR2: SGHDT and YYEEEE. The V gene lost 3 bases and the J gene lost 7 bases, with 10 bases spanning the gap. The CDR3 bases are TGTGCCAGCAGCTCCGCGTATGGTGAAGCTTTCTTT. Translating it yields CASSSAYGEAFF.

The table lists this clonotype with a few counts. As DNA, the CDR3 is TGTGCCAGCAGCTTCCGGGGGTTGAACACTGAAGCTTTCTTT. This gives the protein CASSFRGLNTEAFF. The J gene is TRBJ1-1, the V gene TRBV7-6; TRBD1 is a possible D gene (5 bases). The CDR3 spans 14 residues. V shed 3 bases and J shed 0 bases, with 8 bases lying between them. The germline gives CDR1 SGHVS, CDR2 FNYEAQ. The variable domain in full, with the rest retrieved from reference TRBV7-6 and TRBJ1-1, is GAGVSQSPRYKVTKRGQDVALRCDPISGHVSLYWYRQALGQGPEFLTYFNYEAQQDKSGLPNDRFSAERPEGSISTLTIQRTEQRDSAMYRCASSFRGLNTEAFFGQGTRLTVV.

This clonotype showed up just a few times. The J gene is TRBJ2-3, the V gene TRBV29-1, with 9 nucleotides matching TRBD1. The CDR3 length is 17 residues. Germline V gene lookup returns CDR1 SQVTM and CDR2 ANQGSEA. V dropped 5 bases and J dropped 10; count of bases not matched to a gene: 22. The CDR3 sequence: CSVRLFPGQGGHEAQYF. In nucleotides, the CDR3 is TGCAGCGTTAGACTGTTTCCGGGACAGGGAGGCCATGAGGCGCAGTATTTT.

This clonotype has just a few counts. This chain uses TRBV7-9 with TRBJ1-3, with TRBD1 matching 9 bases. The CDR3 has 15 amino acids. V shed 5 bases and J 6 bases; nucleotides not matched to a gene: 8. Germline V lookup: CDR1 SEHNR, CDR2 FQNEAQ (reference sequence). As DNA, the CDR3 is TGTGCCAGCAGCGGCCTGGGACAGGGAGAAAACACCATATATTTT. Translation: CASSGLGQGENTIYF.

In its sample, this clonotype was seen a few times. J is TRBJ2-3 and V is TRBV6-1; unclear D gene. V lost 6 bases and J lost 6, with 19 bases in between. CDR3 size: 15 residues. CDR1 is MNHNS, CDR2 SASEGT, per germline. For the CDR3, the DNA is TGTGCCAGCAGATCTAGACCACTCCCCTCCGATACGCAGTATTTT. Translating gives CASRSRPLPSDTQYF.